This is a list of T cell receptor beta chains from one sample in a study of T cell changes during pregnancy in multiple sclerosis. Only in-frame clones appear in the TCRdb table, and some are missing; sequencing was by immunoSEQ multiplex PCR. The sample comprises about 86,000 clones, more than 85% of which are singletons, and 1.5% to 2% rests with the top ten. The sequenced sample was peripheral blood, obtained in the first trimester of pregnancy. These receptor sequences come from a female donor in good health, enrolled as a control in a pregnancy study. Each CDR3 is given with its conserved first and last residue. D genes are given only for firm matches. Clone sizes are given selectively: once, few, many, or a class where the clone is expanded.

CDR3 DNA: TGTGCCAGCAGCCCAGGGGGGACTAGTCAGTCACCCCTCCACTTT
CDR3 protein: CASSPGGTSQSPLHF
D gene: TRBD1
clone size: -
J gene: TRBJ1-6
V gene: TRBV28

CDR3 DNA: TGTGCCAGTCAGGACAGCTACCAAGAGACCCAGTACTTC
CDR3 protein: CASQDSYQETQYF
D gene: -
clone size: -
J gene: TRBJ2-5
V gene: TRBV7-9

CDR3 DNA: TGCAGTGCTCCGAGACAGGGTGTGCAGTACTTC
CDR3 protein: CSAPRQGVQYF
D gene: TRBD1
clone size: -
J gene: TRBJ2-7
V gene: TRBV20-1

CDR3 DNA: TGCGCCAGCAGCCAAGTCGGAGGGACCCCTGAAGCTTTCTTT
CDR3 protein: CASSQVGGTPEAFF
D gene: -
clone size: -
J gene: TRBJ1-1
V gene: TRBV4-3

CDR3 DNA: TGTGCCAGCTCACCAGGGCAGGGTGGCGCAGATACGCAGTATTTT
CDR3 protein: CASSPGQGGADTQYF
D gene: -
clone size: -
J gene: TRBJ2-3
V gene: TRBV18

CDR3 DNA: TGTGCCACCAGCAGAGCTCCGCGGGCTACTGAAGCTTTCTTT
CDR3 protein: CATSRAPRATEAFF
D gene: -
clone size: -
J gene: TRBJ1-1
V gene: TRBV15

CDR3 DNA: TGTGCCAGTAGTCAATACACGTATGGCTACACCTTC
CDR3 protein: CASSQYTYGYTF
D gene: -
clone size: -
J gene: TRBJ1-2
V gene: TRBV19

CDR3 DNA: TGTGCCATCAGTGAGTCTGACAGTGCCCCCTACAATGAGCAGTTCTTC
CDR3 protein: CAISESDSAPYNEQFF
D gene: -
clone size: -
J gene: TRBJ2-1
V gene: TRBV10-3

CDR3 DNA: TGTGCCAGCAGTTTAAGGGGGGATACGCAGTATTTT
CDR3 protein: CASSLRGDTQYF
D gene: -
clone size: -
J gene: TRBJ2-3
V gene: TRBV28

CDR3 DNA: TGTGCCAGCAGCTTAGTACAGGGGGTCACTGAAGCTTTCTTT
CDR3 protein: CASSLVQGVTEAFF
D gene: TRBD1
clone size: -
J gene: TRBJ1-1
V gene: TRBV5-6

CDR3 DNA: TGTGCCAGCAGCGTCGGGACAGGGGTTTACGAGCAGTACTTC
CDR3 protein: CASSVGTGVYEQYF
D gene: TRBD1
clone size: -
J gene: TRBJ2-7
V gene: TRBV27

CDR3 DNA: TGTGCCAGCAGTGTAGGGGGCGGAACTGAAGCTTTCTTT
CDR3 protein: CASSVGGGTEAFF
D gene: TRBD1
clone size: -
J gene: TRBJ1-1
V gene: TRBV6-1

CDR3 DNA: TGTGCCACCAGCAGACAGACAGGGAGGAACTATGGCTACACCTTC
CDR3 protein: CATSRQTGRNYGYTF
D gene: TRBD1
clone size: -
J gene: TRBJ1-2
V gene: TRBV15

CDR3 DNA: TGTGCCAGCAGTGAGGCGGGGGATAGGGATGAGCAGTTCTTC
CDR3 protein: CASSEAGDRDEQFF
D gene: TRBD2
clone size: -
J gene: TRBJ2-1
V gene: TRBV6-4

CDR3 DNA: TGTGCCAGCTCACCTCGGACTAGCGGGGGACCCTCCTACGAGCAGTACTTC
CDR3 protein: CASSPRTSGGPSYEQYF
D gene: TRBD2
clone size: -
J gene: TRBJ2-7
V gene: TRBV18

CDR3 DNA: TGCGCCAGCAGCTTGGTAGGCAGGGAGAACACTGAAGCTTTCTTT
CDR3 protein: CASSLVGRENTEAFF
D gene: -
clone size: -
J gene: TRBJ1-1
V gene: TRBV5-1

CDR3 DNA: TGTGCCAGCAGCGTAGGCCCGGACAGAAACTATGGCTACACCTTC
CDR3 protein: CASSVGPDRNYGYTF
D gene: -
clone size: -
J gene: TRBJ1-2
V gene: TRBV9

CDR3 DNA: TGCGCCAGCAGGGCAGGGGGGTTAAAATCACCCCTCCACTTT
CDR3 protein: CASRAGGLKSPLHF
D gene: TRBD1
clone size: -
J gene: TRBJ1-6
V gene: TRBV5-1

CDR3 DNA: TGCGCCAGCAGTGAGCGGGACAGGGGGCATGACTTCAAAAGCAATCAGCCCCAGCATTTT
CDR3 protein: CASSERDRGHDFKSNQPQHF
D gene: TRBD1
clone size: -
J gene: TRBJ1-5
V gene: TRBV10-1

CDR3 DNA: TGTGCCAGCAGGTCTTCGGACAGGGGGCGGTATGGCTACACCTTC
CDR3 protein: CASRSSDRGRYGYTF
D gene: TRBD1
clone size: -
J gene: TRBJ1-2
V gene: TRBV7-2

CDR3 DNA: TGTGCCAGCAGCAAAAGACAGGGGCTGTACAATGAGCAGTTCTTC
CDR3 protein: CASSKRQGLYNEQFF
D gene: TRBD1
clone size: -
J gene: TRBJ2-1
V gene: TRBV5-6

CDR3 DNA: TGTGCCAGCAGCCTCACAGCTGAAGCTTTCTTT
CDR3 protein: CASSLTAEAFF
D gene: -
clone size: -
J gene: TRBJ1-1
V gene: TRBV11-2

CDR3 DNA: TGTGCCAGCAGAGTGGACAGGGGAGGTGGTCAGCCCCAGCATTTT
CDR3 protein: CASRVDRGGGQPQHF
D gene: TRBD1
clone size: -
J gene: TRBJ1-5
V gene: TRBV6-6

CDR3 DNA: TGTGCCAGCAGACGCCGGACTAGTCTACTCACAGATACGCAGTATTTT
CDR3 protein: CASRRRTSLLTDTQYF
D gene: TRBD2
clone size: -
J gene: TRBJ2-3
V gene: TRBV7-8

CDR3 DNA: TGTGCCAGCAACTCTCTGTCGGCCGGGGAGCTGTTTTTT
CDR3 protein: CASNSLSAGELFF
D gene: -
clone size: -
J gene: TRBJ2-2
V gene: TRBV7-9

CDR3 DNA: TGTGCCAGCAGCCCCGGCCGTGGGCTAGCCTTCGAGCAGTACTTC
CDR3 protein: CASSPGRGLAFEQYF
D gene: -
clone size: few
J gene: TRBJ2-7
V gene: TRBV13

CDR3 DNA: TGTGCCAGCAGCTTAGTACTCTCTGGGGCCAACGTCCTGACTTTC
CDR3 protein: CASSLVLSGANVLTF
D gene: -
clone size: -
J gene: TRBJ2-6
V gene: TRBV7-9

CDR3 DNA: TGTGCCAGCAGTGACAAAGGGGGTAGCAATCAGCCCCAGCATTTT
CDR3 protein: CASSDKGGSNQPQHF
D gene: -
clone size: -
J gene: TRBJ1-5
V gene: TRBV2

CDR3 DNA: TGCGCCAGCAGCAGTTACGGGGGGCGGAACACCGGGGAGCTGTTTTTT
CDR3 protein: CASSSYGGRNTGELFF
D gene: -
clone size: -
J gene: TRBJ2-2
V gene: TRBV4-3

CDR3 DNA: TGTGCCAGCAGCCACTCGGGACAGGGGGAAGCTTTCTTT
CDR3 protein: CASSHSGQGEAFF
D gene: TRBD1
clone size: -
J gene: TRBJ1-1
V gene: TRBV7-3

CDR3 DNA: TGTGCCAGCAGCCGTCCGACAGAAATATATGGCTACACCTTC
CDR3 protein: CASSRPTEIYGYTF
D gene: -
clone size: -
J gene: TRBJ1-2
V gene: TRBV5-4

CDR3 DNA: TGTGCCAGCAGTTTCATGACCAGGGGGTCACCCCTCCACTTT
CDR3 protein: CASSFMTRGSPLHF
D gene: TRBD1
clone size: -
J gene: TRBJ1-6
V gene: TRBV28

CDR3 DNA: TGCGCCAGCAGCTTGGGGGCAGTCAACTCCTACGAGCAGTACTTC
CDR3 protein: CASSLGAVNSYEQYF
D gene: -
clone size: -
J gene: TRBJ2-7
V gene: TRBV5-1

CDR3 DNA: TGCGCCAGCAGCTTGCTGGACAGTGGAAACACCATATATTTT
CDR3 protein: CASSLLDSGNTIYF
D gene: -
clone size: few
J gene: TRBJ1-3
V gene: TRBV5-1

CDR3 DNA: TGTGCCAGCACCGAGAGAGGGCTGGTTGAAGCTTTCTTT
CDR3 protein: CASTERGLVEAFF
D gene: -
clone size: -
J gene: TRBJ1-1
V gene: TRBV5-5

CDR3 DNA: TGTGCCAGCAGACTTGGAAACACCATATATTTT
CDR3 protein: CASRLGNTIYF
D gene: -
clone size: -
J gene: TRBJ1-3
V gene: TRBV5-6

CDR3 DNA: TGTGCCAGCAGCTTAGGACGTCTAGGGAACACCGGGGAGCTGTTTTTT
CDR3 protein: CASSLGRLGNTGELFF
D gene: -
clone size: -
J gene: TRBJ2-2
V gene: TRBV11-3

CDR3 DNA: TGTGCCAGCAGCATCTCGACAGGGGACACTGAAGCTTTCTTT
CDR3 protein: CASSISTGDTEAFF
D gene: TRBD1
clone size: -
J gene: TRBJ1-1
V gene: TRBV7-3

CDR3 DNA: TGTGCCAGCTCACCACTACAGGAGAACACTGGAAACACCATATATTTT
CDR3 protein: CASSPLQENTGNTIYF
D gene: -
clone size: -
J gene: TRBJ1-3
V gene: TRBV18

CDR3 DNA: TGTGCCAGCAGCTTGCAGACAGGCCAAAGGCCACCCCTCCACTTT
CDR3 protein: CASSLQTGQRPPLHF
D gene: -
clone size: -
J gene: TRBJ1-6
V gene: TRBV5-4

CDR3 DNA: TGCGCCAGCAGCCAAGATATAACGGGTCGCACAGATACGCAGTATTTT
CDR3 protein: CASSQDITGRTDTQYF
D gene: -
clone size: -
J gene: TRBJ2-3
V gene: TRBV4-3

CDR3 DNA: TGTGCCAGCAGCTTAGCAGGGGATTGGGTAGATACGCAGTATTTT
CDR3 protein: CASSLAGDWVDTQYF
D gene: -
clone size: -
J gene: TRBJ2-3
V gene: TRBV7-6

CDR3 DNA: TGTGCCAGCAGCGTAGAAGGGGCGGGGGAAAAACTGTTTTTT
CDR3 protein: CASSVEGAGEKLFF
D gene: -
clone size: -
J gene: TRBJ1-4
V gene: TRBV9

CDR3 DNA: TGTGCCAGCAGTTACCTTCGGGGACAGGGTACCTACGAGCAGTACTTC
CDR3 protein: CASSYLRGQGTYEQYF
D gene: TRBD1
clone size: -
J gene: TRBJ2-7
V gene: TRBV27

CDR3 DNA: TGTGCCAGCGTAGTGGATCCCAGGGATAGCACAGATACGCAGTATTTT
CDR3 protein: CASVVDPRDSTDTQYF
D gene: -
clone size: -
J gene: TRBJ2-3
V gene: TRBV6-4

CDR3 DNA: TGTGCCAGCAGTGTTGGCCCCATGAACACTGAAGCTTTCTTT
CDR3 protein: CASSVGPMNTEAFF
D gene: -
clone size: -
J gene: TRBJ1-1
V gene: TRBV2

CDR3 DNA: TGTGCCAGCAGCTTAACTTCAGGGCCCCTTATTGAGGGCTACACCTTC
CDR3 protein: CASSLTSGPLIEGYTF
D gene: -
clone size: -
J gene: TRBJ1-2
V gene: TRBV7-3

CDR3 DNA: TGCGCCAGCAGCCAAGATCTTGACAGACCTGAAAAACTGTTTTTT
CDR3 protein: CASSQDLDRPEKLFF
D gene: -
clone size: -
J gene: TRBJ1-4
V gene: TRBV4-3